A single sample is the source of the 14 T cell receptor beta chains below, sequenced in a study of T cell responses to AZD1222 COVID-19 vaccine listed by TCRdb under 2021. Libraries were built with the immunoSEQ multiplex PCR assay. TCRdb's version of the immuneACCESS table is confined to in-frame rearrangements and falls short of the full clone set. An unresolved V gene accounts for under half of the shortfall where checked; the remainder is of unknown origin. The sample table contains about 120,000 clones; only one count was recorded for around 89% of them. 8.5% to 14% of the sample goes to the ten largest clones. In the paper's terms, the time point label means: baseline before first vaccination. What the treatment or condition label conveys for this sample: meningococcal conjugate vaccine given as trial control. The material sequenced was peripheral blood, taken on day 0 of MenACWY control vaccination. These receptor sequences come from an adult in good health.

The chain combines TRBV4-3 with TRBJ2-7; 8 bases line up with TRBD2. The ends lost 2 bases at V and 2 bases at J; junction bases unmatched: 11. The CDR3 runs to 17 residues. CDR1 and CDR2 from the germline V gene are LGHNA and YSLEER. CDR3 loop: CASSQTGRGDLAYEQYF. CDR3 nucleotide sequence: TGCGCCAGCAGCCAAACTGGGCGGGGGGACCTCGCCTACGAGCAGTACTTC.

The chain carries TRBV24-1 and TRBJ2-2; 8 nucleotides agree with TRBD1. The junction had 4 bases not matched to a gene; V was cut back by 4 bases and J by 1 base. Germline CDR1 and CDR2: KGHDR and SFDVKD. This CDR3 region has 16 residues. The CDR3 DNA is TGTGCCACCAGTGAAAACAGGGGGGTGAACACCGGGGAGCTGTTTTTT. It translates to CATSENRGVNTGELFF.

CDR3 in amino acids: CASSRRDRGAGETQYF. CDR3 in DNA: TGTGCCAGCAGTCGCAGGGACAGGGGGGCTGGAGAGACCCAGTACTTC. The genes are TRBV7-8 and TRBJ2-5; 11 bases agree with TRBD1. Germline V gene sequence: CDR1 SGHVS, CDR2 FQNEAQ. The CDR3 runs to 16 residues. Trimming took 6 bases from V and 4 from J; bases not matched to a gene: 10.

This clone was recorded once. The chain employs TRBV7-9 and TRBJ2-7; 9 bases map to TRBD1. This CDR3 is built from 12 residues. The germline CDR1 and CDR2 sequences are SEHNR and FQNEAQ (reference sequence). V lost 9 bases to trimming and J lost 7 bases; unmatched junction nucleotides: 7. The CDR3 reads CARQGAMGEQYF. The CDR3 nucleotides are TGTGCCAGACAGGGGGCAATGGGGGAGCAGTACTTC.

The V and J genes are TRBV4-3 and TRBJ2-1; 7 nucleotides align to TRBD1. With 5 bases clipped from V and 15 bases from J, the junction kept 10 bases outside the gene matches. The V gene's germline CDR1 is LGHNA and CDR2 YSLEER. This CDR3 is 12 amino acids long. In DNA form, the CDR3 reads TGCGCCAGCAGCAAACAGGGGCTTAGGCCGTTCTTC. Its translation is CASSKQGLRPFF.

The chain uses TRBV6-5 and TRBJ2-5; 10 nucleotides align to TRBD2. The CDR3 is 14 residues long. In germline, CDR1 is MNHEY, CDR2 SVGAGI. V shed 7 bases, J shed 7 bases, and the junction held 9 bases outside the gene matches. CDR3 in amino acids: CASIRTSGLGTQYF. The DNA of the CDR3 is TGTGCCAGCATTCGGACTAGCGGCTTGGGGACCCAGTACTTC.

J is TRBJ2-4 and V is TRBV27; 9 nucleotides agree with TRBD1. V lost 6 bases and J lost 0; bases outside the gene matches: 3. This CDR3 region has 15 residues. Germline lookup yields CDR1 MNHEY and CDR2 SMNVEV (reference sequence). The CDR3 is CASSLGQGAKNIQYF. The CDR3 DNA is TGTGCCAGCAGCCTGGGACAGGGAGCCAAAAACATTCAGTACTTC.

This sequence joins TRBV6-1 and TRBJ2-2, with D maybe TRBD2 (6 bases). The germline CDR1 and CDR2 sequences are MNHNS and SASEGT. The CDR3 is 18 amino acids. Between the trimmed V and J ends, which lost 2 bases and 3 bases, there was a span of 19 bases. The CDR3 DNA sequence: TGTGCCAGCAGTGAATGGGGAACCGGGACTCTATACACCGGGGAGCTGTTTTTT. This sequence encodes CASSEWGTGTLYTGELFF.

The rearrangement joins TRBV10-3 to TRBJ1-1; unclear D gene. The V end lost 3 bases, the J end lost 10 bases, and 12 bases lay between the germline ends. The germline CDR1 and CDR2 sequences are ENHRY and SYGVKD. The CDR3 spans 12 residues. CDR3 amino acids: CAISESAAGAFF. The CDR3 DNA sequence: TGTGCCATCAGTGAATCGGCAGCCGGAGCTTTCTTT.

The CDR3 here is CASSSSLYEQYF. CDR3 bases: TGTGCCAGCAGCTCATCACTCTACGAGCAGTACTTC. This chain links TRBV11-3 with TRBJ2-7; D remains ambiguous. The length of the CDR3 is 12 residues. CDR1 is SGHNT, CDR2 YENEEA, per germline. The V end was cut by 4 bases, the J end by 3 bases, with 7 bases between.

This chain uses TRBV21-1 with TRBJ2-5; the DNA was not used to check the table's D call, TRBD1. TRBV21-1 is a pseudogene locus. CDR3 size: 14 residues. CDR3 DNA: TGTGCCAGCAGCAAAGGTGGGGCCGTAGAGACCCAGTACTTC. Translated: CASSKGGAVETQYF.

The rearrangement joins TRBV7-6 to TRBJ1-3; D is unclear. Germline V CDR1 and CDR2: SGHVS, FNYEAQ. V dropped 1 base and J dropped 0 bases, with 7 bases sitting between them. The CDR3 loop spans 15 amino acids. CDR3 in DNA: TGTGCCAGCAGCTTAGGGGAATTCTCTGGAAACACCATATATTTT. This sequence encodes CASSLGEFSGNTIYF.

This rearrangement joins TRBV11-2 to TRBJ1-6; 10 nucleotides align to TRBD1. This CDR3 comprises 14 residues. The junction had 2 bases not matched to a gene; V was cut back by 5 bases and J by 7 bases. Germline V gene sequence: CDR1 SGHAT, CDR2 FQNNGV. The DNA for the CDR3 is TGTGCCAGCAGCGGGGACAGGGGAAATTCACCCCTCCACTTT. Translating gives CASSGDRGNSPLHF.

The chain carries TRBV5-6 and TRBJ2-7; maybe TRBD1 (5 bases). CDR1 SGHDT and CDR2 YYEEEE come from the germline V gene. The CDR3 extends over 12 amino acids. Trimming shortened V by 9 bases and J by 2 bases, and 12 bases separated the two germline ends. CDR3 sequence: CATSRGPYEQYF. The DNA for the CDR3 is TGTGCCACCTCTAGGGGTCCCTACGAGCAGTACTTC.